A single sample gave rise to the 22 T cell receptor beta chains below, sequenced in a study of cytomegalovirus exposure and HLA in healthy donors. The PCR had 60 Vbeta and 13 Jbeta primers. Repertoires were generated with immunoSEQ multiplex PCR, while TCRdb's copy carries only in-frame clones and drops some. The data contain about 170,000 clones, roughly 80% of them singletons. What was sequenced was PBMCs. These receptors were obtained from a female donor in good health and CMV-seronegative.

DNA of the CDR3: TGTGCCAGCAGCCGCGGACAGGGTCCCTCGGGCTACGAGCAGTACTTC. The encoded protein is CASSRGQGPSGYEQYF. V gene TRBV27 combines with J gene TRBJ2-7, with 8 bases lining up with TRBD1. CDR1 is MNHEY, CDR2 SMNVEV, per germline (reference sequence). CDR3 length: 16 residues. With V trimmed by 6 bases and J by 3 bases, 13 bases remained unmatched.

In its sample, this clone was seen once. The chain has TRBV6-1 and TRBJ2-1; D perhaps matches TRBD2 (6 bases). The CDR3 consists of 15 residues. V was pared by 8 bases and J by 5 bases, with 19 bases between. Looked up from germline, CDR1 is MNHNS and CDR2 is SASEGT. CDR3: CASAEIAAYHNEQFF. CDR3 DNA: TGTGCCAGCGCCGAGATAGCGGCCTATCACAATGAGCAGTTCTTC.

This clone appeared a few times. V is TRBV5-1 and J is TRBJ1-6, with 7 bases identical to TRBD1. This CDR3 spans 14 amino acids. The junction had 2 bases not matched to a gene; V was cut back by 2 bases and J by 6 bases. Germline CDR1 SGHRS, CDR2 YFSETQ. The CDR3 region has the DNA TGCGCCAGCAGCTTTGGACAGGCTAATTCACCCCTCCACTTT. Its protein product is CASSFGQANSPLHF.

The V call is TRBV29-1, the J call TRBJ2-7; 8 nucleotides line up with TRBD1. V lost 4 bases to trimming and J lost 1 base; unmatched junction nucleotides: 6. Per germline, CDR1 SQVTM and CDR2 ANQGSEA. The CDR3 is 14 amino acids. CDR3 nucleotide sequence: TGCAGCGTTGGACTGGACAGGGCGTCCTACGAGCAGTACTTC. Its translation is CSVGLDRASYEQYF.

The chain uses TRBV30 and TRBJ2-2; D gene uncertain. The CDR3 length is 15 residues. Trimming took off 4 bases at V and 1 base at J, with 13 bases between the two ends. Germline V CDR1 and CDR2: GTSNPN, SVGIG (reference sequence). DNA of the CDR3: TGTGCCTGGATCCCCTCGGGTTGGAACACCGGGGAGCTGTTTTTT. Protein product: CAWIPSGWNTGELFF.

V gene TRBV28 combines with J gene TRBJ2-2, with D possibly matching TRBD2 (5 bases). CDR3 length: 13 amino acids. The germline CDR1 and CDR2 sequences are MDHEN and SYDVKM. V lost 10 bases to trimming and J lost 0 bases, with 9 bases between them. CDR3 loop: CANGDTNTGELFF. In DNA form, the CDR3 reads TGTGCCAACGGGGATACGAACACCGGGGAGCTGTTTTTT.

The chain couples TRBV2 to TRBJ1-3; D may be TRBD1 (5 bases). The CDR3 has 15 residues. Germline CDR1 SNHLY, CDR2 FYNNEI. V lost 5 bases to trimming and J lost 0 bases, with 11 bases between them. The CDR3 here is CASSKEGFSGNTIYF. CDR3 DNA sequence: TGTGCCAGCAGTAAGGAGGGGTTCTCTGGAAACACCATATATTTT. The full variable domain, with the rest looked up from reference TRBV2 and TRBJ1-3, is EPEVTQTPSHQVTQMGQEVILRCVPISNHLYFYWYRQILGQKVEFLVSFYNNEISEKSEIFDDQFSVERPDGSNFTLKIRSTKLEDSAMYFCASSKEGFSGNTIYFGEGSWLTVV.

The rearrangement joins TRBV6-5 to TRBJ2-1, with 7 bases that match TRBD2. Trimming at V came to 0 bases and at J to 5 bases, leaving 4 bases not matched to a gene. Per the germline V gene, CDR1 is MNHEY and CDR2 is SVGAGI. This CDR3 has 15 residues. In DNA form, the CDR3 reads TGTGCCAGCAGTTACTCGCGGGGGAGCCACAATGAGCAGTTCTTC. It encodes CASSYSRGSHNEQFF.

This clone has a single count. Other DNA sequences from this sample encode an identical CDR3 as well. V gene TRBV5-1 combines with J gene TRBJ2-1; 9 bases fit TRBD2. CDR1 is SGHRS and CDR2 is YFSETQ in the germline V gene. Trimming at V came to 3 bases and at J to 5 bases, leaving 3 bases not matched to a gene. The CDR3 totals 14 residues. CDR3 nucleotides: TGCGCCAGCAGCTCGACTAGCGGAAACAATGAGCAGTTCTTC. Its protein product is CASSSTSGNNEQFF.

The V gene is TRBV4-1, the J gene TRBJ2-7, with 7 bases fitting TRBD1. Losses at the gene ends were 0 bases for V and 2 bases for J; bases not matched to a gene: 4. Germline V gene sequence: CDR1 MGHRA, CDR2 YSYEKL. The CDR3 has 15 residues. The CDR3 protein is CASSQEGTVTYEQYF. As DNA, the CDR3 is TGCGCCAGCAGCCAAGAGGGGACAGTGACCTACGAGCAGTACTTC.

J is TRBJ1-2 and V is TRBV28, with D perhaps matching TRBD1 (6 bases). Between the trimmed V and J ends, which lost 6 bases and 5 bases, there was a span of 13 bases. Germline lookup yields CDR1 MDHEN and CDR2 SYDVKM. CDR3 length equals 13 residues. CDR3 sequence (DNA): TGTGCCAGCAGCGCCGACAGGAAATATGGCTACACCTTC. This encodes CASSADRKYGYTF.

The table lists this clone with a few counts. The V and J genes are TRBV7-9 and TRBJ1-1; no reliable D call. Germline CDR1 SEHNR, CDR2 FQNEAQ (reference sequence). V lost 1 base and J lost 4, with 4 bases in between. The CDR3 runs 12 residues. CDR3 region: CASSLDSTEAFF. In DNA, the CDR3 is TGTGCCAGCAGCTTAGACAGCACTGAAGCTTTCTTT.

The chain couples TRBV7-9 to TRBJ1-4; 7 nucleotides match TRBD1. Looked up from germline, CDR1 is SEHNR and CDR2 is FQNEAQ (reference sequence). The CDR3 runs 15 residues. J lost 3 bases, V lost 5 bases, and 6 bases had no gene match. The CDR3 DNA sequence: TGTGCCAGCAGCCCGCAGGGACAGCCTAATGAAAAACTGTTTTTT. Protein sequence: CASSPQGQPNEKLFF.

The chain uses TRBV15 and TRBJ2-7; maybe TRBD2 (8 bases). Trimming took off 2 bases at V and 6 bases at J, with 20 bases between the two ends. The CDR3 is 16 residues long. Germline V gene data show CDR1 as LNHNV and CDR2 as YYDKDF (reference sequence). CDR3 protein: CATSRSGGGGRSEQYF. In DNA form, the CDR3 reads TGTGCCACCAGCAGATCGGGAGGGGGCGGGAGAAGCGAGCAGTACTTC. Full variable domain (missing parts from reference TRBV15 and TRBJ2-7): DAMVIQNPRYQVTQFGKPVTLSCSQTLNHNVMYWYQQKSSQAPKLLFHYYDKDFNNEADTPDNFQSRRPNTSFCFLDIRSPGLGDTAMYLCATSRSGGGGRSEQYFGPGTRLTVT.

CDR3 in amino acids: CAWARGSGQPQHF. In DNA, the CDR3 is TGTGCCTGGGCCCGAGGGTCGGGCCAGCCCCAGCATTTT. The chain employs TRBV30 and TRBJ1-5; no clear D gene. Germline CDR1 GTSNPN, CDR2 SVGIG (reference sequence). The CDR3 has 13 residues. Trimming left V 5 bases short and J 7 bases short, with 15 bases between.

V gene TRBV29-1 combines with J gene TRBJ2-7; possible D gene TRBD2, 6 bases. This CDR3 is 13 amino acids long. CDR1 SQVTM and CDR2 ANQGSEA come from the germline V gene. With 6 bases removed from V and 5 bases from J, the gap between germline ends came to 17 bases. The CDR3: CSVGSGGRNEQYF. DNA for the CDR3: TGCAGCGTCGGGTCCGGGGGAAGAAACGAGCAGTACTTC.

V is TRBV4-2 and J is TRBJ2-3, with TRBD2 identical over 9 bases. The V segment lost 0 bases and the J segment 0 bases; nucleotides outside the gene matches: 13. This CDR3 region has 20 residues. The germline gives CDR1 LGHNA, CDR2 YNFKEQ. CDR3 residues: CASSQDAQRGAVWSTDTQYF. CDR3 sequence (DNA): TGTGCCAGCAGCCAAGATGCCCAGCGGGGGGCCGTATGGAGCACAGATACGCAGTATTTT.

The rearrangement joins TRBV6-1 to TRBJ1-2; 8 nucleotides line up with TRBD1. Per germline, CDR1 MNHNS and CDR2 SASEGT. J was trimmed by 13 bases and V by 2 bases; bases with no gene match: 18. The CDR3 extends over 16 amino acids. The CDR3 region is CASSENQGAMRLYPTF. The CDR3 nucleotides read TGTGCCAGCAGTGAAAATCAGGGGGCGATGCGGCTATACCCCACCTTC.

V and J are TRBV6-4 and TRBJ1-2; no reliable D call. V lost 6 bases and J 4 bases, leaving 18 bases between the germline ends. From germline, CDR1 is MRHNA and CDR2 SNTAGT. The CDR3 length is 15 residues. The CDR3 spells CASRNLGSTSYGYTF. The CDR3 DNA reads TGTGCCAGCAGGAACTTGGGCTCAACCAGCTATGGCTACACCTTC.

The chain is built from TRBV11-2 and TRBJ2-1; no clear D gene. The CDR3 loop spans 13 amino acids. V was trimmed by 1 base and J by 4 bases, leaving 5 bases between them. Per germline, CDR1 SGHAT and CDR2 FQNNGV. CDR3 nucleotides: TGTGCCAGCAGCTTAGGAGGTTACAATGAGCAGTTCTTC. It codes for CASSLGGYNEQFF.

The CDR3 loop reads CASSWDGQGNSPLHF. The CDR3 region has the DNA TGTGCCAGCAGCTGGGATGGACAGGGAAATTCACCCCTCCACTTT. V gene TRBV5-6 combines with J gene TRBJ1-6, with 8 nucleotides matching TRBD1. Germline V lookup: CDR1 SGHDT, CDR2 YYEEEE. The CDR3 runs 15 residues. Trimming cost V 3 bases and J 7 bases; bases outside gene matches: 6. The full variable domain, completed using reference TRBV5-6 and TRBJ1-6, is DAGVTQSPTHLIKTRGQQVTLRCSPKSGHDTVSWYQQALGQGPQFIFQYYEEEERQRGNFPDRFSGHQFPNYSSELNVNALLLGDSALYLCASSWDGQGNSPLHFGNGTRLTVT.

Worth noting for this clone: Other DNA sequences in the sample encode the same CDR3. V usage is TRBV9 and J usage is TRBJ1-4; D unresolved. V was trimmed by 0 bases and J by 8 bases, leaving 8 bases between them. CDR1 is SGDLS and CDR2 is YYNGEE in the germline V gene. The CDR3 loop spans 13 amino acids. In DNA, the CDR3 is TGTGCCAGCAGCGTAGGAACTGAAGAAAAACTGTTTTTT. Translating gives CASSVGTEEKLFF.